The 11 T cell receptor beta chains below were found in one sample sequenced in a study of blood T cell repertoires in COVID-19. Sequencing used immunoSEQ multiplex PCR; TCRdb keeps in-frame clones, though not all of them. The sample yields 220,000 or so clones, 84% seen once. The sample was PBMCs or T cells enriched from blood (not recorded which). Receptors originate from a woman aged 40 to 49 who had recovered from COVID-19.

V is TRBV27 and J is TRBJ2-1, with 9 nucleotides matching TRBD2. The CDR3 contains 18 residues. The germline V gene has CDR1 MNHEY and CDR2 SMNVEV (reference sequence). The junction had 11 bases not matched to a gene; V was cut back by 5 bases and J by 0 bases. In DNA, the CDR3 is TGTGCCAGCAGTCCGGGGGTTCTAGCGGGGTACTCCTACAATGAGCAGTTCTTC. Translation: CASSPGVLAGYSYNEQFF.

The chain couples TRBV3-1 (or the pseudogene TRBV3-2) to TRBJ2-3, with D possibly matching TRBD1 (6 bases). The CDR3 runs 17 residues. V gave up 2 bases and J gave up 0 bases, with 15 bases separating them. Germline V gives CDR1 LGHDT, CDR2 YNNKEL (reference sequence). In DNA form, the CDR3 reads TGTGCCAGCAGCCAACGGTCAGGGACACCCAGCACAGATACGCAGTATTTT. This translates into CASSQRSGTPSTDTQYF.

In DNA form, the CDR3 reads TGCGCCAGCAGCCAAGCTGACGGGACAGGGTTTCAAGAGACCCAGTACTTC. This codes for CASSQADGTGFQETQYF. The chain recombines TRBV4-1 with TRBJ2-5; 9 bases align to TRBD1. V shed 1 base, J shed 2 bases, and the junction held 8 bases outside the gene matches. Per germline, CDR1 MGHRA and CDR2 YSYEKL. The length of the CDR3 is 17 residues.

The chain uses TRBV24-1 and TRBJ2-1; D not resolved. CDR1 is KGHDR and CDR2 is SFDVKD in the germline V gene. The CDR3 length is 14 residues. V was trimmed by 8 bases and J by 6 bases, leaving 16 bases between them. The CDR3 region has the DNA TGTGCCACCAAATCTAGGAAATTTGGCAATGAGCAGTTCTTC. Its protein is CATKSRKFGNEQFF.

This clone has only one observation. This chain joins TRBV27 and TRBJ1-5; D unclear. Between the trimmed V and J ends, which lost 4 bases and 1 base, there was a span of 5 bases. The CDR3 length is 13 residues. The germline V gene has CDR1 MNHEY and CDR2 SMNVEV (reference sequence). Here the CDR3 DNA reads TGTGCCAGCAGTTCGACAAGCAATCAGCCCCAGCATTTT. Translated, it gives CASSSTSNQPQHF.

V is TRBV11-2 and J is TRBJ2-7, with TRBD2 identical over 8 bases. Germline CDR1 reads SGHAT; CDR2 reads FQNNGV. The CDR3 has 13 residues. V was clipped by 1 base and J by 5 bases; unmatched bases: 1. CDR3 region: CASSLAGGHEQYF. Written as DNA, the CDR3 is TGTGCCAGCAGCTTAGCGGGAGGGCACGAGCAGTACTTC.

The chain couples TRBV4-3 to TRBJ2-3, with unresolved D. The germline CDR1 and CDR2 sequences are LGHNA and YSLEER. V was pared by 0 bases and J by 10 bases, with 11 bases between. The CDR3 is made up of 13 amino acids. CDR3 sequence reads: CASSQETRGAQYF. CDR3 DNA sequence: TGCGCCAGCAGCCAAGAGACCCGAGGTGCGCAGTATTTT.

V and J are TRBV11-2 and TRBJ2-7; TRBD2 matches 10 bases. Per the germline V gene, CDR1 is SGHAT and CDR2 is FQNNGV. CDR3 length equals 14 residues. V shed 5 bases and J 6 bases; nucleotides not matched to a gene: 7. CDR3 loop: CASSPGLAIFEQYF. CDR3 nucleotide sequence: TGTGCCAGCAGCCCGGGACTAGCGATCTTCGAGCAGTACTTC.

The chain couples TRBV2 to TRBJ2-7, with 8 bases fitting TRBD2. From germline, CDR1 is SNHLY and CDR2 FYNNEI. The junction had 8 bases not matched to a gene; V was cut back by 6 bases and J by 7 bases. CDR3 length: 13 residues. This CDR3 reads CASSRLSGIEQYV. CDR3 in DNA: TGTGCCAGCAGCCGACTTAGCGGGATAGAGCAGTACGTC.

V is TRBV28 and J is TRBJ2-1; TRBD2 matches 9 bases. The CDR3 totals 11 residues. The J segment lost 14 bases and the V segment lost 8 bases, leaving 7 bases of the junction unmatched. Germline CDR1 MDHEN, CDR2 SYDVKM. CDR3 DNA sequence: TGTGCCAGCTCCCAAGGCGGGAGGGAGTTCTTC. Its protein product is CASSQGGREFF. The variable domain in full, with the rest retrieved from reference TRBV28 and TRBJ2-1, is DVKVTQSSRYLVKRTGEKVFLECVQDMDHENMFWYRQDPGLGLRLIYFSYDVKMKEKGDIPEGYSVSREKKERFSLILESASTNQTSMYLCASSQGGREFFGPGTRLTVL.

V usage is TRBV27 and J usage is TRBJ2-3, with TRBD1 identical over 7 bases. This CDR3 has 16 amino acids. The V gene's germline CDR1 is MNHEY and CDR2 SMNVEV (reference sequence). Trimming removed 0 bases from V and 0 bases from J; junction bases left unmatched: 3. This chain's CDR3 is CASSLSHRGSTDTQYF. The CDR3 nucleotides are TGTGCCAGCAGTTTATCCCACAGGGGAAGCACAGATACGCAGTATTTT.